The subject of this entry is one T cell receptor (beta chain). Antigen: not known. Amplification yielded TCR beta CDR3 regions, with RNA transcripts as the source. When the TCR CDR3 underwent first-round RT-PCR, the HTBI primer set was used. TCRdb redid the calling of the multiplex PCR reads with MiXCR, one entry per CDR3 protein. The data contain more than 500,000 distinct CDR3 sequences, about half of them singletons. These data originate in a study of T cells in Graves' hyperthyroidism and ophthalmopathy. Study-wide findings and caveats: The model foresaw ophthalmopathy a median roughly 6.3 months prior to onset. Most thyroid clonotypes with frequency above 0.001 were detected in blood.

The length of the CDR3 is 14 residues. Germline CDR1 DFQATT, CDR2 SNEGSKA (reference sequence). V lost 4 bases, J lost 2 bases, and 14 bases lay in between. Reasons for excluding patients were uncontrolled infection, other autoimmune disease, pregnancy or lactation. Source material: peripheral blood or thyroid tissue (not recorded which). The sequence came from an adult woman with Graves' disease, either hyperthyroidism or ophthalmopathy (not recorded which). The chain joins TRBV20-1 to TRBJ2-5; D may be TRBD2 (5 bases). Written as DNA, the CDR3 is TGCAGTGCTATAGTAGGGTCGGGGCAAGAGACCCAGTACTTC. Its protein product is CSAIVGSGQETQYF.